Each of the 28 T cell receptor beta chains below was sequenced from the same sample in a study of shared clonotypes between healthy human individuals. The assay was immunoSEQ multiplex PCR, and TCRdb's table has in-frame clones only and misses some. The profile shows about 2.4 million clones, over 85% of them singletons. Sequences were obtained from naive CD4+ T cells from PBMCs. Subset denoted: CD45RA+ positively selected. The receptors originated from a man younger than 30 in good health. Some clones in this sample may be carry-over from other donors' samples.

CDR3 DNA sequence: TGTGCCAGCAGCTCCCAGGGCGCGGGTGGGGATACGCAGTATTTT. It codes for CASSSQGAGGDTQYF. The chain joins TRBV7-9 to TRBJ2-3, with D possibly being TRBD1 or TRBD2 (5 bases each). The V gene lost 4 bases and the J gene lost 6 bases, with 17 bases spanning the gap. The CDR3 length is 15 residues. From germline, CDR1 is SEHNR and CDR2 FQNEAQ (reference sequence).

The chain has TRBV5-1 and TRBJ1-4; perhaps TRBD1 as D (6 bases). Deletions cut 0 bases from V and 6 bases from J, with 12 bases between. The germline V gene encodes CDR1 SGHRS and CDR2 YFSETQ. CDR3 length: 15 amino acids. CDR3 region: CASSLDRTEDEKLFF. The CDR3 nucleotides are TGCGCCAGCAGCTTGGATAGGACAGAAGATGAAAAACTGTTTTTT.

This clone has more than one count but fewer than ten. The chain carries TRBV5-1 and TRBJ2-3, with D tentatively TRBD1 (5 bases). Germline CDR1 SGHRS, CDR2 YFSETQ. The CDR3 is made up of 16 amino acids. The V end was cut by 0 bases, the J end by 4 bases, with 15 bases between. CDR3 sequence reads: CASSLGQGQFADTQYF. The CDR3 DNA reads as TGCGCCAGCAGCTTGGGGCAGGGTCAATTTGCAGATACGCAGTATTTT.

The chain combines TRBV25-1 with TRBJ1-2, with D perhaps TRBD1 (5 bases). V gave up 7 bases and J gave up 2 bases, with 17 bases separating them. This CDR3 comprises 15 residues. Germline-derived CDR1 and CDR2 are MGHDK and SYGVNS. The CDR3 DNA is TGTGCCAGCACAGCTTCGGGACTCCTAAACTATGGCTACACCTTC. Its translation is CASTASGLLNYGYTF.

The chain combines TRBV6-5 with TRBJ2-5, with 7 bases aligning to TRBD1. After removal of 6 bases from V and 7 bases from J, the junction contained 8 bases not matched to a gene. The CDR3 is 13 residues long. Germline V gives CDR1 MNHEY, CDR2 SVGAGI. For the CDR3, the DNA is TGTGCCAGCAGCAAAACAGGGGTTGGGACCCAGTACTTC. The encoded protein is CASSKTGVGTQYF.

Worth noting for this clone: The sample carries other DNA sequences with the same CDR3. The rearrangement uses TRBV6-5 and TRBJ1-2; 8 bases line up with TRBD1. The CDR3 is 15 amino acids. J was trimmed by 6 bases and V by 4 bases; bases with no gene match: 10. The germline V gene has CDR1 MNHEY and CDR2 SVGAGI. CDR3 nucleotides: TGTGCCAGCAGTTTTTCGCAGGGGGCATGGGATGGCTACACCTTC. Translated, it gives CASSFSQGAWDGYTF.

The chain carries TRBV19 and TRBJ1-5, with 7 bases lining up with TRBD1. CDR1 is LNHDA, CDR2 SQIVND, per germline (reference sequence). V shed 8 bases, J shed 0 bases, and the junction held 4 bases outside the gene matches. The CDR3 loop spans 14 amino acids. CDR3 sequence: CASGQVYSNQPQHF. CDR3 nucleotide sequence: TGTGCCAGTGGACAGGTCTATAGCAATCAGCCCCAGCATTTT.

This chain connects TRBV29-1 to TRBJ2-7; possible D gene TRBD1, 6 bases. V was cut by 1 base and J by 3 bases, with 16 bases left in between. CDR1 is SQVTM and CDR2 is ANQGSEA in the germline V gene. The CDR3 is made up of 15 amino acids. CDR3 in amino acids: CSVEVYTGQLYEQYF. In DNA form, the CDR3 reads TGCAGCGTTGAAGTATACACTGGACAGCTCTACGAGCAGTACTTC.

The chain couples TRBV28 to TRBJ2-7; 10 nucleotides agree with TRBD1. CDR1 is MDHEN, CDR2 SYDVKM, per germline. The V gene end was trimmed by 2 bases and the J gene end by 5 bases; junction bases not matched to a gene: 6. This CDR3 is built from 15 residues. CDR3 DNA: TGTGCCAGCAGTTTAAGGGGACAGGGGTCACACGAGCAGTACTTC. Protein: CASSLRGQGSHEQYF.

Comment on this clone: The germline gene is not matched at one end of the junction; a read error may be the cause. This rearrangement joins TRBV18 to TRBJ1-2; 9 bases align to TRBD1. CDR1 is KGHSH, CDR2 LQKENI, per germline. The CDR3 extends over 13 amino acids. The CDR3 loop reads CASSLGQGPLEPF. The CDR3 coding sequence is TGTGCCAGCTCACTCGGACAGGGGCCGCTAGAACCTTTC.

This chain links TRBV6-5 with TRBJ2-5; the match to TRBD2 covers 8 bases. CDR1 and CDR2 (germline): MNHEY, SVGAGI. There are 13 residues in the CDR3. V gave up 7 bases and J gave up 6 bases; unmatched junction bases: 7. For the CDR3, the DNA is TGTGCCAGCACCTCGGGGGGGAGACAGACCCAGTACTTC. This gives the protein CASTSGGRQTQYF.

CDR3 sequence reads: CASSLPGQGLSGRSNQPQHF. In nucleotides, the CDR3 is TGTGCCAGCAGTCTACCCGGACAGGGTTTGTCGGGAAGGAGCAATCAGCCCCAGCATTTT. This rearrangement joins TRBV28 to TRBJ1-5; TRBD1 agrees at 8 bases. V lost 5 bases, J lost 1 base, and 19 bases stayed unmatched. This CDR3 has 20 residues. Germline CDR1 MDHEN, CDR2 SYDVKM.

In DNA form, the CDR3 reads TGTGCCAGCAGCCTCAGCGCGGGAGGGCCGTACGAGCAGTACTTC. It specifies CASSLSAGGPYEQYF. The chain employs TRBV25-1 and TRBJ2-7; 9 bases match TRBD2. Germline CDR1 and CDR2: MGHDK and SYGVNS. The CDR3 runs to 15 residues. The V segment lost 6 bases and the J segment 4 bases; nucleotides outside the gene matches: 10.

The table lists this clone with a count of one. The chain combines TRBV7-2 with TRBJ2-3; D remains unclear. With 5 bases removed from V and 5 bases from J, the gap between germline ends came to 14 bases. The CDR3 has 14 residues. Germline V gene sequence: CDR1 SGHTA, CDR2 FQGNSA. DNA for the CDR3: TGTGCCAGCAGCCCTTCTGGTGGTGTAGATACGCAGTATTTT. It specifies CASSPSGGVDTQYF.

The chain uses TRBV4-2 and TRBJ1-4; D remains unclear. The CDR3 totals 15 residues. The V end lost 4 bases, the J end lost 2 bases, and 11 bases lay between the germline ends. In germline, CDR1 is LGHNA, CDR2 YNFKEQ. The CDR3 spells CASSRLDGTNEKLFF. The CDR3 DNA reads TGTGCCAGCAGCCGACTAGACGGGACTAATGAAAAACTGTTTTTT.

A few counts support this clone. CDR3 region: CASSEERGYEQYF. The CDR3 DNA sequence: TGTGCCAGCAGTGAGGAGCGGGGCTACGAGCAGTACTTC. This rearrangement joins TRBV6-4 to TRBJ2-7; 7 nucleotides line up with TRBD2. This CDR3 comprises 13 residues. The junction had 2 bases not matched to a gene; V was cut back by 3 bases and J by 3 bases. In germline, CDR1 is MRHNA, CDR2 SNTAGT.

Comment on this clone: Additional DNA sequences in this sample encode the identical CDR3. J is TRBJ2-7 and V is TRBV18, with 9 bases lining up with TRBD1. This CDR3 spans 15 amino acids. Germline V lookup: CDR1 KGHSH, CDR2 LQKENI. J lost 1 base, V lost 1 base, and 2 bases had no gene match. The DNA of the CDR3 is TGTGCCAGCTCACCACGGGACAGGGCTTCCTACGAGCAGTACTTC. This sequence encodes CASSPRDRASYEQYF. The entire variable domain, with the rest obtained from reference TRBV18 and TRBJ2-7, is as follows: NAGVMQNPRHLVRRRGQEARLRCSPMKGHSHVYWYRQLPEEGLKFMVYLQKENIIDESGMPKERFSAEFPKEGPSILRIQQVVRGDSAAYFCASSPRDRASYEQYFGPGTRLTVT.

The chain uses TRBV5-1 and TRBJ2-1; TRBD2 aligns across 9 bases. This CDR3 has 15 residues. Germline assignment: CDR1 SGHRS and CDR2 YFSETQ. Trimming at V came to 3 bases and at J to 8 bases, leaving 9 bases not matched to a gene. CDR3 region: CASSWTGTSNHEQFF. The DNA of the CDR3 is TGCGCCAGCAGCTGGACCGGGACTAGCAACCATGAGCAGTTCTTC.

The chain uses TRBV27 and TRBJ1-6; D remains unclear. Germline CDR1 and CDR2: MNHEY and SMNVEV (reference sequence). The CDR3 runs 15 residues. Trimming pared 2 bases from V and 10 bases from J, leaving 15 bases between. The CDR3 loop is CASSLGAPLRSPLHF. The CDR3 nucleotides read TGTGCCAGCAGTTTAGGTGCCCCCCTGAGGTCACCCCTCCACTTT.

CDR3 sequence: CASSLLGTRNNEQFF. CDR3 nucleotide sequence: TGTGCCAGCAGCTTGCTAGGGACTAGAAATAATGAGCAGTTCTTC. The rearrangement links TRBV7-8 to TRBJ2-1, with 8 bases lining up with TRBD2. J lost 7 bases, V lost 3 bases, and 8 bases had no gene match. The CDR3 contains 15 residues. Germline V gene sequence: CDR1 SGHVS, CDR2 FQNEAQ. The whole variable domain, filled in from reference TRBV7-8 and TRBJ2-1, reads GAGVSQSPRYKVAKRGQDVALRCDPISGHVSLFWYQQALGQGPEFLTYFQNEAQLDKSGLPSDRFFAERPEGSVSTLKIQRTQQEDSAVYLCASSLLGTRNNEQFFGPGTRLTVL.

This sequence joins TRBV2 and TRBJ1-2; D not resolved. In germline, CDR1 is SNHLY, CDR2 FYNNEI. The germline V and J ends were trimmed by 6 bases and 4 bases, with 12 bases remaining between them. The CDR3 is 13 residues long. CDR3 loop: CASRAEVSYGYTF. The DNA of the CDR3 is TGTGCCAGCAGGGCGGAGGTTTCCTATGGCTACACCTTC.

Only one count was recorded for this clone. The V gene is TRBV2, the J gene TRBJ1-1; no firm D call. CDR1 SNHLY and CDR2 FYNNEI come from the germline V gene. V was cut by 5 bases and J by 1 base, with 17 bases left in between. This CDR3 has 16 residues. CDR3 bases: TGTGCCAGCAGTATAGGACTCGGCGGAGGGAACACTGAAGCTTTCTTT. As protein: CASSIGLGGGNTEAFF.

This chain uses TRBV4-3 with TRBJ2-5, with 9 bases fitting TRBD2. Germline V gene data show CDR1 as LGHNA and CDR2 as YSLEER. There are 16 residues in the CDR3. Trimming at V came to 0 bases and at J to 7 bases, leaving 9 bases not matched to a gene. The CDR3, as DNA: TGCGCCAGCAGCCAAGAACAAGCAGCGGGAGGCGCGACCCAGTACTTC. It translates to CASSQEQAAGGATQYF.

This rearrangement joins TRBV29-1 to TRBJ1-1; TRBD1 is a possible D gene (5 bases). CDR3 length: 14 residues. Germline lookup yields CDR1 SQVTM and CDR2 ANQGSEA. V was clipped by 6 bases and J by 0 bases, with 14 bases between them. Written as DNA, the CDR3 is TGCAGCGTGATTGACAGCCTCATGAACACTGAAGCTTTCTTT. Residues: CSVIDSLMNTEAFF.

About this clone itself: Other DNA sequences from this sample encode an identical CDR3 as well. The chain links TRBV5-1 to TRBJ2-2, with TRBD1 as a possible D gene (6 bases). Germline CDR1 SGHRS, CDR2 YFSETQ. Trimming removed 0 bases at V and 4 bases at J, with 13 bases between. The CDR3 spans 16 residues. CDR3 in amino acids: CASSLVAGAVTGELFF. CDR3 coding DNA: TGCGCCAGCAGCTTGGTGGCAGGGGCGGTCACCGGGGAGCTGTTTTTT.

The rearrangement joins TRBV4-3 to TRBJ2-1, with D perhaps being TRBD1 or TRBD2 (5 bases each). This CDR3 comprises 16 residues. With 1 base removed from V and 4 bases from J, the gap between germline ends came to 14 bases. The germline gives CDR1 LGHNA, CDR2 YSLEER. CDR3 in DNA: TGCGCCAGCAGCCAAGCCCCGGGACCTCAATACAATGAGCAGTTCTTC. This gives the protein CASSQAPGPQYNEQFF.

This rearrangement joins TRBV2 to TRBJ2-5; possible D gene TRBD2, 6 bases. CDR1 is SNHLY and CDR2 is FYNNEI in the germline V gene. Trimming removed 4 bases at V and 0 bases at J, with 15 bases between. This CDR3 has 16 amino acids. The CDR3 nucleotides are TGTGCCAGCAGTGTGTCCGTAGCGGATAACCAAGAGACCCAGTACTTC. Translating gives CASSVSVADNQETQYF.

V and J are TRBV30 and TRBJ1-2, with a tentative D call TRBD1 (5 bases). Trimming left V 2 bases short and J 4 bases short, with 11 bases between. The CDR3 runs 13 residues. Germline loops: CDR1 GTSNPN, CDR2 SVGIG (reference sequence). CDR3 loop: CAWSRGGIYGYTF. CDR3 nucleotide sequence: TGTGCCTGGAGTAGGGGAGGGATCTATGGCTACACCTTC.